This T cell receptor (beta chain) was sequenced during a study of vaccination and CD4 T cells after COVID-19. This clonotype came up a few times. Its antigen is as yet unknown. Sequencing of the DNA from cultured CD4+ T cells was carried out with the Oncomine TCR Beta short-read assay. TCRdb reanalysed the PCR reads using MiXCR and keeps one entry per CDR3 protein. The table includes about 24,000 distinct CDR3 sequences, around 62% detected once. Trimming shortened V by 2 bases and J by 0 bases, and 7 bases separated the two germline ends. Per the germline V gene, CDR1 is MNHEY and CDR2 is SVGAGI. The CDR3 contains 14 residues. Treatment noted: approximately nine-day PBMC culture with coronavirus spike peptide pools or control peptides (ViraFEST assay).

V is TRBV6-5 and J is TRBJ2-5; D is undetermined. The sequenced sample was CD4+ T cells from blood, cultured in vitro. This receptor was identified in a human donor who had recovered from COVID-19. The CDR3 loop reads CASSYGVYQETQYF. In nucleotides, the CDR3 is TGTGCCAGCAGTTACGGGGTGTACCAAGAGACCCAGTACTTC.